The clone carrying this TCR beta chain was detected many times. Its cognate antigen is unknown. Patients aged 18 to 65 with hyperthyroidism were newly diagnosed, with duration under 2 months. When hyperthyroidism was first diagnosed, the blood sample was taken, preceding any ophthalmopathy symptoms. CDR3 length equals 13 residues. Per the germline V gene, CDR1 is SGHDT and CDR2 is YYEEEE. Trimming removed 2 bases at V and 2 bases at J, with 7 bases between. The sample is drawn from a study of T cells in Graves' hyperthyroidism and ophthalmopathy. Study-level information: Peripheral blood collection took place at initial diagnosis, before any treatment. General study points: Ophthalmopathy was told apart from stable hyperthyroidism by a 13 V-J model.

TCR beta CDR3 regions were amplified from RNA. A first-round RT-PCR of the TCR CDR3 used the HTBI primer set. MiXCR, run by TCRdb on the multiplex PCR reads, gives a single entry per CDR3 protein. The sample comprises tens of thousands of distinct CDR3 sequences, 49% of which are singletons, and 5.5% to 8% rests with the top ten. The chain joins TRBV5-6 to TRBJ1-1; D ambiguous. This TCR came from a woman aged 45-65 years with Graves' hyperthyroidism that later progressed to Graves' ophthalmopathy. The sample was blood. In DNA form, the CDR3 reads TGTGCCAGCAGCTTCATAAGAAACACTGAAGCTTTCTTT. Its protein product is CASSFIRNTEAFF. The variable domain in full, with the rest retrieved from reference TRBV5-6 and TRBJ1-1, is DAGVTQSPTHLIKTRGQQVTLRCSPKSGHDTVSWYQQALGQGPQFIFQYYEEEERQRGNFPDRFSGHQFPNYSSELNVNALLLGDSALYLCASSFIRNTEAFFGQGTRLTVV.